A selection of T cell receptor beta chains follows, all from one sample in a study of early T cells in non-severe SARS-CoV-2 infection. TCRdb re-called the 5' RACE reads with MiXCR, one entry per CDR3 protein. The table has roughly 120,000 distinct CDR3 sequences, more than 13% seen once. Sample: whole blood. The receptors come from an adult who was a healthcare worker with PCR-confirmed SARS-CoV-2 infection or an uninfected control (not recorded which). CDR3s include the opening cysteine and the closing phenylalanine or tryptophan. A D gene is named only where the DNA matches it firmly. A clone size is listed for some rows: how often the clone was seen (once, few, many), or a class if it is expanded.

d_call j_call v_call clone_size cdr3_aa cdr3_nt
NA TRBJ2-2 TRBV3-1 NA CAISQGTGNTGELFF TGTGCCATCAGCCAAGGAACGGGAAACACCGGGGAGCTGTTTTTT
TRBD1 TRBJ1-4 TRBV30 NA CAWSDTPGQFNEKLFF TGTGCCTGGAGCGATACGCCGGGACAGTTTAATGAAAAACTGTTTTTT
NA TRBJ1-6 TRBV2 many CASSLTGSRSPLHF TGTGCCAGCAGTTTGACAGGTTCCCGATCACCCCTCCACTTT
NA TRBJ1-5 TRBV10-2 few CASSESPGNSNQPQHF TGCGCCAGCAGTGAGTCGCCGGGGAATAGCAATCAGCCCCAGCATTTT
TRBD2 TRBJ2-3 TRBV19 few CASSPSQIAGGTDTQYF TGTGCCAGTAGCCCCTCCCAGATAGCGGGGGGCACAGATACGCAGTATTTT
NA TRBJ2-1 TRBV4-1 NA CASSAPAGTKLNEQFF TGCGCCAGCAGCGCACCAGCCGGGACCAAACTCAATGAGCAGTTCTTC
NA TRBJ2-7 TRBV10-3 NA CAIRNGSFYEQYF TGTGCCATCAGGAATGGCAGTTTCTACGAGCAGTACTTC
NA TRBJ2-5 TRBV19 NA CASSQARGPQETQYF TGTGCCAGTAGTCAGGCCAGGGGCCCCCAAGAGACCCAGTACTTC
TRBD2 TRBJ2-1 TRBV2 NA CASTERTSASNEQFF TGTGCCAGCACCGAAAGGACTAGCGCCTCCAATGAGCAGTTCTTC
TRBD1 TRBJ1-2 TRBV12-3/TRBV12-4 NA CASSPTGYFYGYTF TGTGCCAGCAGCCCGACAGGGTATTTCTATGGCTACACCTTC
NA TRBJ2-3 TRBV11-2 few CASSLGITDTQYF TGTGCCAGCAGCTTAGGCATCACAGATACGCAGTATTTT
NA TRBJ2-7 TRBV20-1 few CSARRYLQGWFSYEQYF TGCAGTGCTAGGCGATACCTTCAGGGGTGGTTTTCCTACGAGCAGTACTTC
NA TRBJ2-2 TRBV7-3 few CASSYEGLNTGELFF TGTGCCAGCAGCTACGAGGGGTTGAACACCGGGGAGCTGTTTTTT
TRBD1 TRBJ1-5 TRBV5-4 few CASSFGQGARVEQPQHF TGTGCCAGCAGCTTTGGACAGGGGGCGCGGGTAGAACAGCCCCAGCATTTT
NA TRBJ1-1 TRBV5-4 NA CASSFYRDTEAFF TGTGCCAGCAGCTTCTATCGGGATACTGAAGCTTTCTTT
TRBD1 TRBJ2-7 TRBV5-1 NA CASSSGQGGNEQYF TGCGCCAGCAGCTCTGGACAGGGAGGAAACGAGCAGTACTTC
TRBD2 TRBJ2-3 TRBV11-2 NA CASGSGGASVEYF TGTGCCAGTGGAAGCGGGGGGGCATCGGTGGAATATTTT
NA TRBJ1-2 TRBV7-3 NA CASSLTPGTYGYTF TGTGCCAGCAGCTTAACTCCAGGGACCTATGGCTACACCTTC
TRBD1 TRBJ1-2 TRBV5-4 NA CASSLKGALYGYTF TGTGCCAGCAGCTTGAAGGGGGCCCTCTATGGCTACACCTTC
NA TRBJ2-3 TRBV18 few CASSPQLVSTDTQYF TGTGCCAGCTCACCACAGCTAGTATCGACAGATACGCAGTATTTT
NA TRBJ2-2 TRBV11-2 NA CASSSGFSQSRLYTGELFF TGTGCCAGCAGCTCCGGGTTCAGCCAGTCCCGATTGTACACCGGGGAGCTGTTTTTT
TRBD1 TRBJ1-3 TRBV7-9 NA CASSLANRGRNTIYF TGTGCCAGCAGCTTAGCCAACAGGGGAAGAAACACCATATATTTT
NA TRBJ1-2 TRBV20-1 few CSARESVNYGYTF TGCAGTGCTAGAGAGTCGGTTAACTATGGCTACACCTTC
NA TRBJ2-3 TRBV7-3 many CASSLLGDTQYF TGTGCCAGCAGCTTACTTGGAGATACGCAGTATTTT
NA TRBJ1-1 TRBV10-3 NA CAISESAAVNTEAFF TGTGCCATCAGTGAGTCAGCGGCAGTGAACACTGAAGCTTTCTTT
TRBD2 TRBJ2-7 TRBV6-6 few CASKASGGEQYF TGTGCCAGCAAGGCTAGCGGGGGAGAGCAGTACTTC
NA TRBJ2-6 TRBV12-3/TRBV12-4 few CASSPQSGKTGANVLTF TGTGCCAGCAGCCCCCAGTCGGGGAAAACTGGGGCCAACGTCCTGACTTTC
NA TRBJ2-7 TRBV3-1 NA CASSQDPYEQYF TGTGCCAGCAGCCAAGACCCCTACGAGCAGTACTTC
NA TRBJ2-7 TRBV4-1 NA CASSQLLSYEQYF TGCGCCAGCAGCCAACTACTCTCCTACGAGCAGTACTTC
NA TRBJ2-2 TRBV1 many CTSTKRQGIWNTGELFF TGCACCAGCACTAAACGACAGGGGATTTGGAACACCGGGGAGCTGTTTTTT
NA TRBJ2-6 TRBV19 NA CASSMLSGANVLTF TGTGCCAGTAGTATGCTCTCTGGGGCCAACGTCCTGACTTTC
TRBD2 TRBJ2-1 TRBV18 few CASSPMAGVIEQFF TGTGCCAGCTCACCGATGGCGGGGGTAATTGAGCAGTTCTTC
NA TRBJ2-5 TRBV7-9 NA CASSLARETQYF TGTGCCAGCAGCTTAGCGCGTGAGACCCAGTACTTC
TRBD1 TRBJ2-1 TRBV5-1 many CASSVTGNSYNEQFF TGCGCCAGCAGCGTGACAGGGAATTCGTACAATGAGCAGTTCTTC
NA TRBJ2-7 TRBV6-5 NA CASSPGPGKQYF TGTGCCAGCAGTCCGGGCCCGGGGAAGCAGTACTTC
NA TRBJ2-1 TRBV7-8 NA CASSLDRVGNNEQFF TGTGCCAGCAGCTTGGACCGGGTTGGGAACAATGAGCAGTTCTTC
NA TRBJ1-5 TRBV28 few CASSFRGSRNQPQHF TGTGCCAGCAGTTTTAGGGGGAGCCGAAATCAGCCCCAGCATTTT
TRBD2 TRBJ2-3 TRBV5-8 NA CASSLVAGGPFLF TGTGCCAGCAGCTTAGTAGCGGGGGGGCCATTTTTGTTT
NA TRBJ2-1 TRBV30 NA CAFLSYNEQFF TGTGCCTTCCTATCATACAATGAGCAGTTCTTC
TRBD1 TRBJ1-2 TRBV7-2 many CASSPRTGGYGYTF TGTGCCAGCAGCCCCAGGACAGGGGGCTATGGCTACACCTTC
NA TRBJ2-1 TRBV5-1 few CASSLLGAGYNEQFF TGCGCCAGCAGCTTGTTGGGGGCGGGGTACAATGAGCAGTTCTTC
NA TRBJ1-1 TRBV12-3/TRBV12-4 NA CASSFFGPRAFF TGTGCCAGCAGTTTCTTTGGGCCCCGTGCTTTCTTT
NA TRBJ2-7 TRBV12-3/TRBV12-4 few CASSPPAGTREQYF TGTGCCAGCAGCCCCCCCGCGGGGACACGGGAGCAGTACTTC
NA TRBJ1-2 TRBV27 NA CASSLEPEYGYTF TGTGCCAGCAGTTTGGAACCGGAATATGGCTACACCTTC
NA TRBJ1-3 TRBV3-1 NA CASSQGVVGRISSGNTIYF TGTGCCAGCAGCCAAGGAGTGGTGGGACGGATTAGCTCTGGAAACACCATATATTTT
NA TRBJ2-2 TRBV7-3 NA CASSPPGDTGELFF TGTGCCAGCAGCCCCCCCGGAGACACCGGGGAGCTGTTTTTT
NA TRBJ2-7 TRBV7-2 few CASSFLRGASEQYF TGTGCCAGCAGCTTCCTGAGGGGGGCTAGCGAGCAGTACTTC
TRBD1 TRBJ1-2 TRBV3-1 few CASSLKGAKTQGYTF TGTGCCAGCAGCTTAAAGGGGGCGAAGACGCAGGGCTACACCTTC